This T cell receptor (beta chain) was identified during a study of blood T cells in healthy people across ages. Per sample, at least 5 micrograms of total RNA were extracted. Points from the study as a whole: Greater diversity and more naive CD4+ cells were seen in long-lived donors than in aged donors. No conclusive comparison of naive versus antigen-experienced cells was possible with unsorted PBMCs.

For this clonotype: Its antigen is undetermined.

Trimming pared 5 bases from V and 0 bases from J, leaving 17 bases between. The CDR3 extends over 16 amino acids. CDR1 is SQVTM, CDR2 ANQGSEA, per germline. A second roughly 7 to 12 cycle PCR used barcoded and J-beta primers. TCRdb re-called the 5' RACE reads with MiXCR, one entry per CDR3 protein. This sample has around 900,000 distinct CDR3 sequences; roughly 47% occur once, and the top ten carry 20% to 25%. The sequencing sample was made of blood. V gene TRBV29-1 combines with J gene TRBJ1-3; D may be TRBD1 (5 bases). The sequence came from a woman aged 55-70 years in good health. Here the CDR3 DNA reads TGCAGCGTTTCGTCTCTCGGGACGGTCTCTGGAAACACCATATATTTT. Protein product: CSVSSLGTVSGNTIYF.